The clone carrying this T cell receptor beta chain has a count of ten or more. This record comes from a study of neurological immune-mediated disorders. The CDR3 spans 14 residues. Germline V gene lookup returns CDR1 SGHTA and CDR2 FQGNSA. Trimming shortened V by 1 base and J by 5 bases, and 10 bases separated the two germline ends. Healthy control samples came from blood bank volunteers in Maryland, USA. With 10-nucleotide random UMIs included, cDNA was synthesized by 5'RACE. TCRdb re-called the 5' RACE reads through MiXCR, storing one row per CDR3 protein. The sample yields 28,000 or so distinct CDR3 sequences, more than 20% seen once.

Specimen: PBMCs. This chain uses TRBV7-2 with TRBJ2-3; perhaps TRBD2 as D (6 bases). The receptor was isolated from a woman aged 60-75 years in good health. The CDR3 sequence is CASSLVGGEDTQYF. DNA for the CDR3: TGTGCCAGCAGCTTAGTGGGGGGTGAAGATACGCAGTATTTT.